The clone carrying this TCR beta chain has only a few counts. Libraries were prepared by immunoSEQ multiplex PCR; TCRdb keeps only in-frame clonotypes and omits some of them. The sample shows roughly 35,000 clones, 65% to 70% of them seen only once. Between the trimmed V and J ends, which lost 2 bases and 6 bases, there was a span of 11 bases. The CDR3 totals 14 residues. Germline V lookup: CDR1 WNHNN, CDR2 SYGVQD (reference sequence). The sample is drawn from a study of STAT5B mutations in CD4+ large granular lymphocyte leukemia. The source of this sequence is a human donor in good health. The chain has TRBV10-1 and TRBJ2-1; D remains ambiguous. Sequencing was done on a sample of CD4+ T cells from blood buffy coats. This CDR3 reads CASSEGQLSNEQFF. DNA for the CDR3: TGCGCCAGCAGTGAGGGTCAATTGAGCAATGAGCAGTTCTTC.